These 29 T cell receptor beta chains came from one sample sequenced in a study of patients and donors after allogeneic stem cell transplantation. MiXCR was run by TCRdb on the RT-PCR reads, yielding one entry per CDR3 protein. The repertoire holds approximately 160,000 distinct CDR3 sequences, with around 30% as singletons. The sample was blood, either unsorted or a sorted T cell fraction (not recorded which). These receptors were collected from a human donor who was either an allogeneic HSCT recipient or a stem cell or donor lymphocyte infusion donor (not recorded which). It is not recorded whose cells these are; they may come from a transplant donor.

The chain links TRBV5-1 to TRBJ2-1, with 9 nucleotides matching TRBD2. V lost 3 bases and J lost 3; bases outside the gene matches: 7. This CDR3 region has 16 residues. CDR1 and CDR2 (germline): SGHRS, YFSETQ. CDR3 sequence: CASSSLGLAIYNEQFF. CDR3 bases: TGCGCCAGCAGCTCGCTGGGACTAGCCATCTACAATGAGCAGTTCTTC.

This clonotype was found a few times. V is TRBV15 and J is TRBJ1-5, with unresolved D. This CDR3 spans 13 amino acids. V lost 0 bases, J lost 5 bases, and 5 bases lay in between. Germline V CDR1 and CDR2: LNHNV, YYDKDF (reference sequence). The CDR3 coding sequence is TGTGCCACCAGCAGAGATCTTCATCAGCCCCAGCATTTT. This sequence encodes CATSRDLHQPQHF.

The chain uses TRBV4-3 and TRBJ1-4, with D possibly matching TRBD1 (5 bases). The CDR3 has 16 amino acids. V lost 0 bases and J 4 bases, leaving 12 bases between the germline ends. Germline V CDR1 and CDR2: LGHNA, YSLEER. CDR3 DNA: TGCGCCAGCAGCCAAGATTTGGGACGGATTAATGAAAAACTGTTTTTT. Translation: CASSQDLGRINEKLFF.

This clonotype was detected many times. This chain links TRBV11-2 with TRBJ1-5; no clear D. Deletions cut 1 base from V and 6 bases from J, with 7 bases between. CDR1 and CDR2 (germline): SGHAT, FQNNGV. This CDR3 region has 13 residues. Here the CDR3 reads CASSLGHSQPQHF. The DNA for the CDR3 is TGTGCCAGCAGCTTAGGCCACTCTCAGCCCCAGCATTTT.

The V and J genes are TRBV7-9 and TRBJ1-4; D perhaps matches TRBD1 (6 bases). V lost 8 bases, J lost 8 bases, and 18 bases lay in between. From germline, CDR1 is SEHNR and CDR2 FQNEAQ (reference sequence). The CDR3 loop spans 14 amino acids. The CDR3 region has the DNA TGTGCCAGCCGTGGGGGGCCGGCGGGCGAAAAACTGTTTTTT. This codes for CASRGGPAGEKLFF.

This sequence joins TRBV6-2 or TRBV6-3 and TRBJ1-4; D is undetermined. Germline V gene sequence: CDR1 MNHEY, CDR2 SVGEGT. This CDR3 has 12 residues. V lost 2 bases to trimming and J lost 15 bases, with 13 bases between them. CDR3 coding DNA: TGTGCCAGCAGTTACGAGGGCGATTCGGTGTTTTTT. Protein: CASSYEGDSVFF.

This clonotype was detected only a few times. The V and J genes are TRBV10-2 and TRBJ1-1; TRBD1 might be the D (5 bases). CDR3 length: 14 residues. The germline CDR1 and CDR2 sequences are WSHSY and SAAADI. The V end was cut by 6 bases, the J end by 2 bases, with 13 bases between. This CDR3 reads CASSRASTNTEAFF. For the CDR3, the DNA is TGCGCCAGCAGCAGGGCAAGCACTAACACTGAAGCTTTCTTT.

The V call is TRBV12-5, the J call TRBJ2-3; D call uncertain. This CDR3 is built from 13 residues. The V gene's germline CDR1 is LGHNT and CDR2 FRNRAP. The V gene lost 7 bases and the J gene lost 0 bases, with 8 bases spanning the gap. CDR3 protein: CASARVSTDTQYF. The CDR3 DNA is TGTGCTAGTGCCCGGGTTAGCACAGATACGCAGTATTTT.

J is TRBJ1-1 and V is TRBV15; D may be TRBD1 (6 bases). The germline V gene has CDR1 LNHNV and CDR2 YYDKDF (reference sequence). V lost 1 base and J lost 1, with 16 bases in between. The CDR3 loop spans 17 amino acids. CDR3 bases: TGTGCCACCAGCAGAGGCCCTGGGGACAACGCGAACACTGAAGCTTTCTTT. Protein sequence: CATSRGPGDNANTEAFF.

This clonotype occurred a few times. The rearrangement links TRBV4-3 to TRBJ2-3, with D perhaps matching TRBD2 (7 bases). With 4 bases removed from V and 1 base from J, the gap between germline ends came to 21 bases. Germline V CDR1 and CDR2: LGHNA, YSLEER. The CDR3 spans 18 residues. This chain's CDR3 is CASSLSRGGKLRTDTQYF. CDR3 bases: TGCGCCAGCAGCCTCTCGAGGGGGGGTAAGCTCCGCACAGATACGCAGTATTTT.

The V and J genes are TRBV5-4 and TRBJ1-6, with 8 bases that match TRBD1. V lost 4 bases, J lost 10 bases, and 13 bases stayed unmatched. The CDR3 consists of 16 residues. The germline V gene has CDR1 SGHNT and CDR2 YYREEE (reference sequence). The CDR3 here is CASSPYPRGRISPLHF. CDR3 DNA: TGTGCCAGCAGCCCTTACCCCAGGGGGCGGATCTCACCCCTCCACTTT.

This clonotype was seen a handful of times. The V and J genes are TRBV4-2 and TRBJ2-7; possible D gene TRBD1, 5 bases. The CDR3 extends over 17 amino acids. Looked up from germline, CDR1 is LGHNA and CDR2 is YNFKEQ. Deletions cut 0 bases from V and 1 base from J, with 16 bases between. As DNA, the CDR3 is TGTGCCAGCAGCCAAGATCAGGGTGTAGAACGGTCCTACGAGCAGTACTTC. This codes for CASSQDQGVERSYEQYF.

This chain uses TRBV20-1 with TRBJ2-1, with D possibly TRBD2 on 5 matching bases. The CDR3 has 16 amino acids. Trimming stripped 0 bases from V and 0 bases from J, with 12 bases between. Germline CDR1 DFQATT, CDR2 SNEGSKA (reference sequence). The CDR3 DNA reads as TGCAGTGCTAGAGATATCCGAGGGAGCTCCTACAATGAGCAGTTCTTC. Protein product: CSARDIRGSSYNEQFF.

This clonotype occurred many times. The chain links TRBV6-5 to TRBJ1-4, with D uncertain. With 1 base removed from V and 0 bases from J, the gap between germline ends came to 9 bases. The CDR3 has 16 residues. Germline V lookup: CDR1 MNHEY, CDR2 SVGAGI. The CDR3 reads CASSYFFTATNEKLFF. DNA for the CDR3: TGTGCCAGCAGTTACTTCTTCACAGCAACTAATGAAAAACTGTTTTTT.

This sequence joins TRBV13 and TRBJ2-1, with a possible D match to TRBD2 (5 bases). Trimming took 1 base from V and 5 from J, leaving 12 bases between them. The germline V gene encodes CDR1 PRHDT and CDR2 FYEKMQ (reference sequence). The CDR3 consists of 15 residues. The CDR3 region has the DNA TGTGCCAGCAGCTTAGCGGGGAGTCCCCACAATGAGCAGTTCTTC. It encodes CASSLAGSPHNEQFF.

The J gene is TRBJ2-1, the V gene TRBV20-1; 13 nucleotides line up with TRBD2. The junction had 7 bases not matched to a gene; V was cut back by 5 bases and J by 0 bases. CDR3 size: 17 residues. Germline V CDR1 and CDR2: DFQATT, SNEGSKA (reference sequence). The CDR3 bases are TGCAGTGCTGCCCTCTGGACTAGCGGGAGCTCCTACAATGAGCAGTTCTTC. It translates to CSAALWTSGSSYNEQFF.

This clonotype was recorded at least ten times. This sequence joins TRBV5-5 and TRBJ1-4, with no clear D. Trimming removed 2 bases from V and 8 bases from J, with 10 bases in between. The CDR3 loop spans 13 amino acids. Germline CDR1 SGHKS, CDR2 YYEKEE (reference sequence). As DNA, the CDR3 is TGTGCCAGCAGCTTCAAGGGAAGGGAAAAACTGTTTTTT. Translated: CASSFKGREKLFF.

In its sample, this clonotype was seen a few times. V gene TRBV7-2 combines with J gene TRBJ1-5; TRBD1 is a possible D gene (5 bases). Germline V gene sequence: CDR1 SGHTA, CDR2 FQGNSA. There are 16 residues in the CDR3. V dropped 3 bases and J dropped 0 bases, with 12 bases sitting between them. The CDR3 sequence: CASSLGGAGSNQPQHF. DNA of the CDR3: TGTGCCAGCAGCTTGGGAGGGGCCGGTAGCAATCAGCCCCAGCATTTT.

This chain links TRBV29-1 with TRBJ2-7, with a weak D call TRBD1 (6 bases). This CDR3 region has 14 residues. The germline CDR1 and CDR2 sequences are SQVTM and ANQGSEA. V was cut by 7 bases and J by 0 bases, with 16 bases left in between. DNA for the CDR3: TGCAGCGGCGCCAGGGGATCTCCCTCCTACGAGCAGTACTTC. Translation: CSGARGSPSYEQYF.

This clonotype occurred many times. The gene calls are TRBV9 and TRBJ2-1; D is perhaps TRBD1 (5 bases). CDR3 length: 15 amino acids. Germline V gene data show CDR1 as SGDLS and CDR2 as YYNGEE. Trimming removed 1 base from V and 8 bases from J, with 16 bases in between. This chain's CDR3 is CASSVFQGIGDEQFF. The CDR3 DNA reads as TGTGCCAGCAGCGTATTCCAGGGTATTGGCGATGAGCAGTTCTTC.

The chain uses TRBV5-1 and TRBJ2-2; TRBD1 might be the D (5 bases). The V and J ends lost 2 bases and 3 bases respectively, with 11 bases between them. The CDR3 extends over 15 amino acids. In germline, CDR1 is SGHRS, CDR2 YFSETQ. The CDR3 here is CASSLGLGDTGELFF. CDR3 nucleotides: TGCGCCAGCAGCTTAGGGCTAGGGGACACCGGGGAGCTGTTTTTT.

This clonotype is judged medium-sized. The V gene is TRBV20-1, the J gene TRBJ1-1, with D hard to call. V dropped 3 bases and J dropped 0 bases, with 11 bases sitting between them. The CDR3 is made up of 14 amino acids. Germline-derived CDR1 and CDR2 are DFQATT and SNEGSKA (reference sequence). As DNA, the CDR3 is TGCAGTGCTAGGACGGTTTCCATGAACACTGAAGCTTTCTTT. Protein sequence: CSARTVSMNTEAFF.

J is TRBJ2-5 and V is TRBV14; D remains unclear. The V end was cut by 4 bases, the J end by 6 bases, with 6 bases between. The CDR3 sequence is 11 residues long. Germline CDR1 and CDR2: SGHDN and FVKESK. The CDR3 DNA reads TGTGCCAGCAGCCCTGGCCAGACCCAGTACTTC. Translating it yields CASSPGQTQYF.

The V and J genes are TRBV6-5 and TRBJ2-5, with D possibly called TRBD1 or TRBD2 (6 bases each). The CDR3 has 14 amino acids. From germline, CDR1 is MNHEY and CDR2 SVGAGI. Trimming took off 2 bases at V and 1 base at J, with 8 bases between the two ends. CDR3 residues: CASSYRGPQETQYF. DNA for the CDR3: TGTGCCAGCAGTTACCGGGGGCCCCAAGAGACCCAGTACTTC.

The chain links TRBV10-3 to TRBJ2-5; TRBD1 agrees at 8 bases. CDR3 length: 13 residues. V lost 7 bases and J lost 5; bases outside the gene matches: 6. Germline loops: CDR1 ENHRY, CDR2 SYGVKD. The CDR3 DNA is TGTGCCATCAAACGACAGGGGTCGGAGACCCAGTACTTC. Protein sequence: CAIKRQGSETQYF.

This sequence joins TRBV6-2 or TRBV6-3 and TRBJ2-7, with 7 bases matching TRBD2. Germline V lookup: CDR1 MNHEY, CDR2 SVGEGT. CDR3 length equals 15 residues. Trimming at V came to 2 bases and at J to 3 bases, leaving 7 bases not matched to a gene. The CDR3 region is CASSYLSGIGYEQYF. CDR3 DNA sequence: TGTGCCAGCAGTTACCTAAGCGGGATCGGCTACGAGCAGTACTTC.

The chain joins TRBV5-1 to TRBJ1-4, with 7 bases identical to TRBD1. Looked up from germline, CDR1 is SGHRS and CDR2 is YFSETQ. V shed 2 bases, J shed 3 bases, and the junction held 4 bases outside the gene matches. This CDR3 has 15 amino acids. The CDR3 DNA sequence: TGCGCCAGCAGCTTTCTGGGACAGCCTAATGAAAAACTGTTTTTT. As protein: CASSFLGQPNEKLFF.

This clonotype was found many times. The J gene is TRBJ1-1, the V gene TRBV29-1, with TRBD1 matching 7 bases. The CDR3 spans 13 residues. The germline V gene has CDR1 SQVTM and CDR2 ANQGSEA. The V and J ends lost 6 bases and 2 bases, in that order; junction bases with no gene match: 6. The CDR3: CSVPGTANTEAFF. As DNA, the CDR3 is TGCAGCGTCCCCGGGACAGCAAACACTGAAGCTTTCTTT.

The chain carries TRBV12-3 or TRBV12-4 and TRBJ1-5, with D unclear. Trimming removed 3 bases at V and 0 bases at J, with 9 bases between. This CDR3 spans 15 amino acids. CDR3 amino acids: CASSFRQYSNQPQHF. DNA of the CDR3: TGTGCCAGCAGTTTCCGGCAGTATAGCAATCAGCCCCAGCATTTT.